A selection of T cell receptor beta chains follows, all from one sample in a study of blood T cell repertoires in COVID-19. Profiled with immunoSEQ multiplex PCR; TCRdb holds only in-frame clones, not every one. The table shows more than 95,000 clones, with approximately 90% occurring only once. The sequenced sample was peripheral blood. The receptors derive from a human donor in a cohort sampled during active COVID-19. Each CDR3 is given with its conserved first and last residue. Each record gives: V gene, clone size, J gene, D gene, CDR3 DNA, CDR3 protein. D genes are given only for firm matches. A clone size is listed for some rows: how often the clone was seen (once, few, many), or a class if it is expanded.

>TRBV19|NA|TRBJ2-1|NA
TGTGCCAGTAGTATAGCGCAGGGCCAGCAGTTCTTC
CASSIAQGQQFF
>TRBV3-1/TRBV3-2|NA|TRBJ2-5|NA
TGTGCCAGCGGATACGCGGCACAAGAGACCCAGTACTTC
CASGYAAQETQYF
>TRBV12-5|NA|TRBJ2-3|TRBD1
TGTGCTGGCGCCTCAGGGGGCGATACGCAGTATTTT
CAGASGGDTQYF
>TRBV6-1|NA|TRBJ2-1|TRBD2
TGTGCCAGCAGTGAAGCTAGGGCGGGGGGCAGGTATAATGAGCAGTTCTTC
CASSEARAGGRYNEQFF
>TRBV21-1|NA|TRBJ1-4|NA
TGTGCCAGCAGCAAAGAATGGCAGGGTAGAACTAATGAAAAACTGTTTTTT
CASSKEWQGRTNEKLFF
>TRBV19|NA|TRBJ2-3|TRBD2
TGTGCCAGTAGGACCTCCGGGCGGGGGGGGTTGACAGATACGCAGTATTTT
CASRTSGRGGLTDTQYF
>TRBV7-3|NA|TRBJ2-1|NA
TGTGCCAGCAGCTTAACGGGGGGAGGTAAGGTGCTGTTCTTC
CASSLTGGGKVLFF
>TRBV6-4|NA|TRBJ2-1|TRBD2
TGTGCCAGCAGTCTAGCGGGGGGGAAAGATGAGCAGTTCTTC
CASSLAGGKDEQFF
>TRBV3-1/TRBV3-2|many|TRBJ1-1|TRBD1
TGTGCCAGCAGCCAGACGCCCAGGGGGACTGAAGCTTTCTTT
CASSQTPRGTEAFF
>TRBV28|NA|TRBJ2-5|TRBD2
TGTGCCAGCACCCGGGGGGGGAGGCAAGAGACCCAGTACTTC
CASTRGGRQETQYF
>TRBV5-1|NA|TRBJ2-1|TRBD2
TGCGCCAGCAGCTTGTCGGTAGCGGGAGAGTGGAATGAGCAGTTCTTC
CASSLSVAGEWNEQFF
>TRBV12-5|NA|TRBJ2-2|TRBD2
TGTGCTAGTGCCCTAGGCCTAGCGGGAGGAACCGGGGAGCTGTTTTTT
CASALGLAGGTGELFF
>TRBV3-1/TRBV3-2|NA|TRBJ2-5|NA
TGTGCCAGCAGCCAAGATGGACAGACCCAAGAGACCCAGTACTTC
CASSQDGQTQETQYF
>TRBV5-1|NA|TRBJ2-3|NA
TGCGCCAGCAGCTTGGCAGGGCCCGCAGATACGCAGTATTTT
CASSLAGPADTQYF
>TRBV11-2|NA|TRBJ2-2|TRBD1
TGTGCCAGCAGCTTAACGGGACAGGGTACCGGGGAGCTGTTTTTT
CASSLTGQGTGELFF
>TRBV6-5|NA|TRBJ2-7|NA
TGTGCCAGCAGGATCGGTACGGGGGAGCAGTACTTC
CASRIGTGEQYF
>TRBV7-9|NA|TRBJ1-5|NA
TGTGCCAGCAGCTTAACAGGGTTCCAGCCCCAGCATTTT
CASSLTGFQPQHF
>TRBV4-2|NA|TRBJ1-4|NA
TGTGCCAGCAGCCAGCCCCCGGGTGAAAAACTGTTTTTT
CASSQPPGEKLFF
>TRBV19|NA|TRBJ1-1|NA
TGTGCCAGTAGCGGGGGAGGCACTGAAGCTTTCTTT
CASSGGGTEAFF
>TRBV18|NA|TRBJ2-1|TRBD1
TGTGCCAGCTCACCTTTCCGGGACAGCACCTACAATGAGCAGTTCTTC
CASSPFRDSTYNEQFF
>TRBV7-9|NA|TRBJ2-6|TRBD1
TGTGCCAGCAGCCCTGGGACAGGAAAACGCTCTGGGGCCAACGTCCTGACTTTC
CASSPGTGKRSGANVLTF
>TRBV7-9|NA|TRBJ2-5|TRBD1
TGTGCCAGCAGCTCCCAATTAGGGGGCGCGTGGAAGACCCAGTACTTC
CASSSQLGGAWKTQYF
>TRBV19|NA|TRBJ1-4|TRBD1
TGTGCCAGTAGTACGGGACAGGGGGCGCGAACTAATGAAAAACTGTTTTTT
CASSTGQGARTNEKLFF
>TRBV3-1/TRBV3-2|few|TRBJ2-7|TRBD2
TGTGCCAGCAGCCAAGTAGAGCGGGAGCCGGCCGAGCAGTACTTC
CASSQVEREPAEQYF
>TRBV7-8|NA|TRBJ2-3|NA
TGTGCCAGCAGCTTAGTACAGCTTAGCACAGATACGCAGTATTTT
CASSLVQLSTDTQYF
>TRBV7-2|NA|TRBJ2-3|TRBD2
TGTGCCAGCAGCTTACGCGGGACTAGCGGCCCGGATACGCAGTATTTT
CASSLRGTSGPDTQYF
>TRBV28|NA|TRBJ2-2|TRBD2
TGTGCCAGCATTCCCCGGGGGGGTTCGACCGGGGAGCTGTTTTTT
CASIPRGGSTGELFF
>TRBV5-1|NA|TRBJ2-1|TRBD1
TGCGCCAGCAGCTTGATGGGACAGGGGGTAGGTGAGCAGTTCTTC
CASSLMGQGVGEQFF
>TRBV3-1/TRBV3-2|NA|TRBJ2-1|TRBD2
TGTGCCAGCAGCCAAGGCGGGGGTAATGAGCAGTTCTTC
CASSQGGGNEQFF
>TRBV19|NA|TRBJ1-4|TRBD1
TGTGCCAGTAGTTCGGACAGGGCCCGGGAAAAACTGTTTTTT
CASSSDRAREKLFF
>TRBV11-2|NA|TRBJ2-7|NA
TGTGCCAGCAGCACTCGGACAGGAGGGTACGAGCAGTACTTC
CASSTRTGGYEQYF
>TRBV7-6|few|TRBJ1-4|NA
TGTGCCAGCAGCTTGGGGTTAGGGGACTCTAATGAAAAACTGTTTTTT
CASSLGLGDSNEKLFF
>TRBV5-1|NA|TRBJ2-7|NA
TGCGCCAGCAGCTTGAGGGCAGGGGATTCCTACGAGCAGTACTTC
CASSLRAGDSYEQYF
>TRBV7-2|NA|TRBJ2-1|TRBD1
TGTGCCAGCAGCTCCGTGGACAGGGGGCATCATGAGCAGTTCTTC
CASSSVDRGHHEQFF
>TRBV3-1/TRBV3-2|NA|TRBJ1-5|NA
TGTGCCAGCAGTCAGTTTGGAGGCAATCAGCCCCAGCATTTT
CASSQFGGNQPQHF
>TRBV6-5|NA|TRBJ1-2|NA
TGTGCCGGTGGTCCGACAGGAGGCCGCGCGGGCTACACCTTC
CAGGPTGGRAGYTF
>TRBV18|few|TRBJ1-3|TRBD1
TGTGCCAGCTCACCAGGCCCCGGGACAGGGCCTGGAAACACCATATATTTT
CASSPGPGTGPGNTIYF
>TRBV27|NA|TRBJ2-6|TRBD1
TGTGCCAGCAGCGCTCTAATCCGGGACAGGGTCCTTTCCGGGGCCAACGTCCTGACTTTC
CASSALIRDRVLSGANVLTF
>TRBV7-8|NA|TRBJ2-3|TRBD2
TGTGCCAGCAGCCCGAGACTAGCGGGGACAGATACGCAGTATTTT
CASSPRLAGTDTQYF
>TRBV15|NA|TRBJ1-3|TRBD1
TGTGCCACCACGACAGGGGCGACGAGAAACACCATATATTTT
CATTTGATRNTIYF
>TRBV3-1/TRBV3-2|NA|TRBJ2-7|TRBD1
TGTGCCAGCAGCCAGAGGGGGCCGTCGTTCGAGCAGTACTTC
CASSQRGPSFEQYF
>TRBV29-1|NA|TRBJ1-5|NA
TGCAGCGTTGCAGAACAGATTAGCAATCAGCCCCAGCATTTT
CSVAEQISNQPQHF
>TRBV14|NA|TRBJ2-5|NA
TGTGCCAGCAGCCACGGGGAGACCCAGTACTTC
CASSHGETQYF
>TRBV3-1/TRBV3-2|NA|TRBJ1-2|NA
TGTGCCAGCAGCTCCTCAGGGTTCGGCTACACCTTC
CASSSSGFGYTF
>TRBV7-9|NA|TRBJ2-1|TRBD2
TGTGCCAGCAGCCCCCGGACTAGCGGGGATGGGAGTGAGCAGTTCTTC
CASSPRTSGDGSEQFF
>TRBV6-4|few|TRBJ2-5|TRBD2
TGTGCCAGCAGGGTAGCCGGGACTAGCGGGAGCTGGGAGACCCAGTACTTC
CASRVAGTSGSWETQYF
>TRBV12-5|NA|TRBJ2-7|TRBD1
TGTGCTAGTGGACAGGGGGTCGAGCAGTACTTC
CASGQGVEQYF
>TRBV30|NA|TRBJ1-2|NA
TGTGCCTGGAGTGTACAGACGTATGGCTACACCTTC
CAWSVQTYGYTF
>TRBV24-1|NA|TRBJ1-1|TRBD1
TGTGCCACCCGCAGGGGGCTGGGCACTGAAGCTTTCTTT
CATRRGLGTEAFF
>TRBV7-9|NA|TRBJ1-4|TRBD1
TGTGCCAGCAGCGCCCGGGACAGGGGAAATGAAAAACTGTTTTTT
CASSARDRGNEKLFF
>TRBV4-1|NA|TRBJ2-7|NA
TGCGCCAGCAGCCAAGAAGCGGACAGCCAGACCTACGAGCAGTACTTC
CASSQEADSQTYEQYF
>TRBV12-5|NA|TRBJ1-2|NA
TGTGCTAGTGGTTTTGCCCCCCCAGGGGCCGTTGGCTACACCTTC
CASGFAPPGAVGYTF
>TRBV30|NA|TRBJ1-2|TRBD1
TGTGCCTGGAGTGCCCCCACAGGGGGCGGCTATGGCTACACCTTC
CAWSAPTGGGYGYTF
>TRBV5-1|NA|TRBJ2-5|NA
TGCGCCAGCAGCTTGGGACCGCAGGATCGCGCGACCCAGTACTTC
CASSLGPQDRATQYF
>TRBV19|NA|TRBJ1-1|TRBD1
TGTGCCAGTAGTATACCCCCTTCAGGGGGCTACACTGAAGCTTTCTTT
CASSIPPSGGYTEAFF
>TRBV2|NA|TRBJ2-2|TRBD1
TGTGCCAGCGTGCGGACAGGGGGCATCGGGGAGCTGTTTTTT
CASVRTGGIGELFF
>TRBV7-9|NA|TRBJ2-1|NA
TGTGCCAGCAGCTTTCGCGATGAGCAGTTCTTC
CASSFRDEQFF
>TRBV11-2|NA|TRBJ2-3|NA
TGTGCCAGCAGCTTAGATTGGGGAGGCACAGATACGCAGTATTTT
CASSLDWGGTDTQYF
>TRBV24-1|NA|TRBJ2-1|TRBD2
TGTGCCACCAGTGACCGCGGGGGTAGCGGGGGGCCCGGTGAGCAGTTCTTC
CATSDRGGSGGPGEQFF
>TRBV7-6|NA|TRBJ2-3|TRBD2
TGTGCCAGCAGCCCGGGACTAGCGGGGCTCGAGGATACGCAGTATTTT
CASSPGLAGLEDTQYF